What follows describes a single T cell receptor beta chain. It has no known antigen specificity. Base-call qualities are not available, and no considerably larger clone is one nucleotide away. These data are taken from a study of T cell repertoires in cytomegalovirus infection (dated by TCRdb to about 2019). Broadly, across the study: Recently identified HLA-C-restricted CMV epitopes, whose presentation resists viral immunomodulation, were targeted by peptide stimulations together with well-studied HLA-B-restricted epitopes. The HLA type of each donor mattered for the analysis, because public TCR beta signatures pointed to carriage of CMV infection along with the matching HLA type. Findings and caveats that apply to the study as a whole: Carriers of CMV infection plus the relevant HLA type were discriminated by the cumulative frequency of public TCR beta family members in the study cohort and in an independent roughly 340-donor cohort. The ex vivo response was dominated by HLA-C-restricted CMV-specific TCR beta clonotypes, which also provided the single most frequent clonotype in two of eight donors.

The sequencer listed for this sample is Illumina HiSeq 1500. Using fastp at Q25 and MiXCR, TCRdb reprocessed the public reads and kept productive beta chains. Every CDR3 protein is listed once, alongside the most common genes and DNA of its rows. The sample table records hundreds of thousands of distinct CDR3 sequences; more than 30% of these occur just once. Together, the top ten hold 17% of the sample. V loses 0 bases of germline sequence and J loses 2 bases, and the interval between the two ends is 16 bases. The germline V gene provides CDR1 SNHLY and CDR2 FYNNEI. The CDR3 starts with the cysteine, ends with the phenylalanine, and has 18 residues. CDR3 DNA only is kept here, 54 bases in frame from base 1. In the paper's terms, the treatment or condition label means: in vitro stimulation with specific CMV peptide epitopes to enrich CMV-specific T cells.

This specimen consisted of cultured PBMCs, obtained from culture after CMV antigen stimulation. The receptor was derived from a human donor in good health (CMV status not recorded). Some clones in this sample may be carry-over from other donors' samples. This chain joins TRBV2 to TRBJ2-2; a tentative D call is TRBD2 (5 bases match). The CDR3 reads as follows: CASSEALLAFRNTGELFF. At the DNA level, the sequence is TGTGCCAGCAGTGAAGCGCTTCTAGCCTTTAGAAACACCGGGGAGCTGTTTTTT. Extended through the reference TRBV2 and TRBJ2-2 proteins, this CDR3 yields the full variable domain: EPEVTQTPSHQVTQMGQEVILRCVPISNHLYFYWYRQILGQKVEFLVSFYNNEISEKSEIFDDQFSVERPDGSNFTLKIRSTKLEDSAMYFCASSEALLAFRNTGELFFGEGSRLTVL.